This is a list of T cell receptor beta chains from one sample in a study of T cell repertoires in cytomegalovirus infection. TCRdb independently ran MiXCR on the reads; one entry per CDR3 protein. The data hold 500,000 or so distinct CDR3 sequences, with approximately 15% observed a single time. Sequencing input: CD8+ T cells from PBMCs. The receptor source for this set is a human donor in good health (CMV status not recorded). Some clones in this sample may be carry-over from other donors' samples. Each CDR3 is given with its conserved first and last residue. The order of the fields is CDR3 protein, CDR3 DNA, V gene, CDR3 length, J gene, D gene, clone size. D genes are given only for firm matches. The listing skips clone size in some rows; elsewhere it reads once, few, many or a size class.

CDR3 protein: CASSPGGTTGYF
CDR3 DNA: TGTGCCAGCAGCCCGGGGGGGACTACCGGGTATTTT
V gene: TRBV7-2
CDR3 length: 12
J gene: TRBJ2-3
D gene: TRBD2
clone size: many

CDR3 protein: CASSPTGERNQPQHF
CDR3 DNA: TGTGCCAGCAGCCCGACAGGGGAAAGAAATCAGCCCCAGCATTTT
V gene: TRBV5-6
CDR3 length: 15
J gene: TRBJ1-5
D gene: TRBD1
clone size: -

CDR3 protein: CASSPQASNQPQHF
CDR3 DNA: TGTGCCAGCAGCCCGCAGGCTAGCAATCAGCCCCAGCATTTT
V gene: TRBV9
CDR3 length: 14
J gene: TRBJ1-5
D gene: -
clone size: -

CDR3 protein: CASSSGHKETQYF
CDR3 DNA: TGTGCCAGCAGCTCCGGACACAAAGAGACCCAGTACTTC
V gene: TRBV7-3
CDR3 length: 13
J gene: TRBJ2-5
D gene: -
clone size: -

CDR3 protein: CASSQDTMGGGYTF
CDR3 DNA: TGCGCCAGCAGCCAAGATACGATGGGAGGCGGCTACACCTTC
V gene: TRBV4-1
CDR3 length: 14
J gene: TRBJ1-2
D gene: -
clone size: -

CDR3 protein: CSVHTGTVAGYTF
CDR3 DNA: TGCAGCGTTCACACCGGGACCGTGGCTGGCTACACCTTC
V gene: TRBV29-1
CDR3 length: 13
J gene: TRBJ1-2
D gene: -
clone size: -

CDR3 protein: CATSREKGDGLFYEQYF
CDR3 DNA: TGTGCCACCAGCAGAGAAAAGGGGGACGGATTATTCTACGAGCAGTACTTC
V gene: TRBV15
CDR3 length: 17
J gene: TRBJ2-7
D gene: -
clone size: few

CDR3 protein: CATSRGGSPSGKNIQYF
CDR3 DNA: TGTGCCACCAGCAGAGGAGGTTCCCCCTCGGGCAAAAACATTCAGTACTTC
V gene: TRBV15
CDR3 length: 17
J gene: TRBJ2-4
D gene: -
clone size: -

CDR3 protein: CASSLSRGWSGNTIYF
CDR3 DNA: TGTGCCAGCAGCCTCAGCAGGGGGTGGTCTGGAAACACCATATATTTT
V gene: TRBV12-3/TRBV12-4
CDR3 length: 16
J gene: TRBJ1-3
D gene: TRBD1
clone size: many

CDR3 protein: CASRGLAVQETQYF
CDR3 DNA: TGTGCCAGCAGAGGACTAGCGGTGCAAGAGACCCAGTACTTC
V gene: TRBV11-2
CDR3 length: 14
J gene: TRBJ2-5
D gene: TRBD2
clone size: few

CDR3 protein: CASSFEGAGMYGYTF
CDR3 DNA: TGTGCCAGCAGCTTCGAGGGCGCCGGGATGTATGGCTACACCTTC
V gene: TRBV7-9
CDR3 length: 15
J gene: TRBJ1-2
D gene: -
clone size: few

CDR3 protein: CASSLDTTGELFF
CDR3 DNA: TGTGCCAGCAGCTTGGACACCACCGGGGAGCTGTTTTTT
V gene: TRBV7-9
CDR3 length: 13
J gene: TRBJ2-2
D gene: -
clone size: many

CDR3 protein: CASSLSGGGRSYEQYF
CDR3 DNA: TGTGCCAGCAGCTTATCGGGGGGCGGGAGGTCCTACGAGCAGTACTTC
V gene: TRBV7-9
CDR3 length: 16
J gene: TRBJ2-7
D gene: TRBD2
clone size: many

CDR3 protein: CASSHPDRGPTEAFF
CDR3 DNA: TGTGCCAGCAGCCATCCGGACAGGGGTCCGACTGAAGCTTTCTTT
V gene: TRBV14
CDR3 length: 15
J gene: TRBJ1-1
D gene: TRBD1
clone size: -

CDR3 protein: CASSDSNVGGYTF
CDR3 DNA: TGTGCCAGCAGTGATTCGAACGTGGGCGGCTACACCTTC
V gene: TRBV25-1
CDR3 length: 13
J gene: TRBJ1-2
D gene: -
clone size: many

CDR3 protein: CASSLDRGEEKLFF
CDR3 DNA: TGTGCCAGCAGCCTGGACAGGGGCGAAGAAAAACTGTTTTTT
V gene: TRBV28
CDR3 length: 14
J gene: TRBJ1-4
D gene: TRBD1
clone size: many

CDR3 protein: CASRNRDGGNEKLFF
CDR3 DNA: TGCGCCAGCAGGAACCGGGACGGCGGGAATGAAAAACTGTTTTTT
V gene: TRBV5-1
CDR3 length: 15
J gene: TRBJ1-4
D gene: -
clone size: -

CDR3 protein: CASRQGYSNQPQHF
CDR3 DNA: TGTGCCAGTAGACAGGGGTATAGCAATCAGCCCCAGCATTTT
V gene: TRBV27
CDR3 length: 14
J gene: TRBJ1-5
D gene: TRBD1
clone size: many

CDR3 protein: CSAPRGREGADTQYF
CDR3 DNA: TGCAGTGCTCCACGAGGGCGGGAGGGCGCAGATACGCAGTATTTT
V gene: TRBV20-1
CDR3 length: 15
J gene: TRBJ2-3
D gene: TRBD2
clone size: -

CDR3 protein: CASSPLRGDTEAFF
CDR3 DNA: TGTGCCAGTAGCCCCCTAAGGGGAGACACTGAAGCTTTCTTT
V gene: TRBV19
CDR3 length: 14
J gene: TRBJ1-1
D gene: -
clone size: many

CDR3 protein: CASSYSAEGTYEQYF
CDR3 DNA: TGTGCCAGCAGTTACTCGGCGGAGGGGACCTACGAGCAGTACTTC
V gene: TRBV6-5
CDR3 length: 15
J gene: TRBJ2-7
D gene: -
clone size: few

CDR3 protein: CASSPRGTGNGYEQYF
CDR3 DNA: TGTGCCAGCAGTCCTCGAGGGACAGGGAACGGCTACGAGCAGTACTTC
V gene: TRBV27
CDR3 length: 16
J gene: TRBJ2-7
D gene: TRBD1
clone size: -